The next 19 T cell receptor beta chains were all read from a single sample in a study of response to subunit inactivated influenza vaccine. Using its own MiXCR run on the RT-PCR reads, TCRdb lists one record per CDR3 protein. The sample has 500,000 to 550,000 distinct CDR3 sequences; around a quarter are singletons. These same records also appear under a second study, on T cells expressing NK-cell markers. Turning to that study: With UMIs, 5'RACE template switching was used to make TCR beta cDNA.

This sample comprised CD4+ T cells sorted from PBMCs, obtained 12 days after vaccination. These receptors were taken from a man aged 50 to 59 who received an inactivated influenza vaccine.

This clonotype was observed a handful of times. The J gene is TRBJ2-1, the V gene TRBV3-1; D possibly uses TRBD1 or TRBD2 (6 bases each). The V gene lost 5 bases and the J gene lost 7 bases, with 21 bases spanning the gap. Per the germline V gene, CDR1 is LGHDT and CDR2 is YNNKEL (reference sequence). The CDR3 has 16 residues. Here the CDR3 DNA reads TGTGCCAGCAGCTCTCCCCTCCCCGGGGGCCGGAATGAGCAGTTCTTC. Translation: CASSSPLPGGRNEQFF.

There are a few counts of this clonotype. The V and J genes are TRBV12-3 or TRBV12-4 and TRBJ1-4; D remains unclear. Deletions cut 6 bases from V and 8 bases from J, with 10 bases between. CDR3 size: 12 residues. The CDR3 sequence is CASSLTREKLFF. As DNA, the CDR3 is TGTGCCAGCAGCCTGACAAGGGAAAAACTGTTTTTT.

This clonotype came up a few times. This sequence joins TRBV7-2 and TRBJ2-7, with 7 bases that match TRBD1. In germline, CDR1 is SGHTA, CDR2 FQGNSA. Losses at the gene ends were 2 bases for V and 7 bases for J; bases not matched to a gene: 8. The CDR3 has 14 amino acids. The CDR3 here is CASSLFDREEEQYF. The CDR3 nucleotides read TGTGCCAGCAGCTTATTTGACAGGGAAGAAGAGCAGTACTTC.

V and J are TRBV11-2 and TRBJ2-3, with D possibly being TRBD2 (5 bases). The germline gives CDR1 SGHAT, CDR2 FQNNGV. The CDR3 spans 15 residues. Trimming stripped 5 bases from V and 4 bases from J, with 16 bases between. The CDR3 DNA reads TGTGCCAGCAGCCCAGGCGGCACCGGGGCAGATACGCAGTATTTT. Amino acids: CASSPGGTGADTQYF.

In its sample, this clonotype was seen a few times. The chain links TRBV7-7 to TRBJ2-3; 10 bases are a match to TRBD2. Germline V gene sequence: CDR1 SSHAT, CDR2 FNYEAQ (reference sequence). The CDR3 extends over 17 amino acids. The trim removed 5 bases at V and 0 bases at J, leaving 8 bases unmatched. CDR3: CASSPGLAFGSTDTQYF. CDR3 DNA: TGTGCCAGCAGCCCGGGACTAGCGTTCGGGAGCACAGATACGCAGTATTTT.

There are a few counts of this clonotype. V is TRBV6-5 and J is TRBJ1-2; 11 nucleotides line up with TRBD1. This CDR3 has 14 amino acids. J lost 7 bases, V lost 2 bases, and 3 bases had no gene match. From germline, CDR1 is MNHEY and CDR2 SVGAGI. The CDR3 loop is CASSYGGTGGGYTF. CDR3 sequence (DNA): TGTGCCAGCAGTTACGGCGGGACAGGGGGTGGCTACACCTTC.

The V gene is TRBV7-2, the J gene TRBJ2-5; TRBD1 matches 7 bases. V gave up 2 bases and J gave up 3 bases; unmatched junction bases: 3. Germline loops: CDR1 SGHTA, CDR2 FQGNSA. This CDR3 has 14 residues. The CDR3 loop reads CASSLQGVKETQYF. In DNA, the CDR3 is TGTGCCAGCAGCTTACAGGGGGTAAAAGAGACCCAGTACTTC.

The chain uses TRBV14 and TRBJ2-1; 9 bases are shared with TRBD1. The V and J ends lost 6 bases and 0 bases, in that order; junction bases with no gene match: 6. Germline lookup yields CDR1 SGHDN and CDR2 FVKESK. The CDR3 runs 16 residues. The CDR3 protein is CASRPGTGNSYNEQFF. The CDR3 region has the DNA TGTGCCAGCAGGCCGGGGACAGGGAACTCCTACAATGAGCAGTTCTTC.

In its sample, this clonotype was seen a few times. The chain links TRBV29-1 to TRBJ1-3; 7 positions match TRBD1. The CDR3 contains 13 residues. Germline loops: CDR1 SQVTM, CDR2 ANQGSEA. The junction had 8 bases not matched to a gene; V was cut back by 7 bases and J by 5 bases. CDR3 sequence: CSAINRGRNTIYF. DNA of the CDR3: TGCAGCGCAATAAACAGGGGTCGAAACACCATATATTTT.

This clonotype was counted a few times. The chain links TRBV5-1 to TRBJ1-2, with a weak D call TRBD1 (6 bases). V lost 4 bases to trimming and J lost 1 base, with 17 bases between them. The germline CDR1 and CDR2 sequences are SGHRS and YFSETQ. This CDR3 spans 16 amino acids. The CDR3, as DNA: TGCGCCAGCAGCAGAGGGCAGGGGAACCTTAACTATGGCTACACCTTC. Translation gives CASSRGQGNLNYGYTF. The complete variable domain, with remaining parts taken from reference TRBV5-1 and TRBJ1-2, reads KAGVTQTPRYLIKTRGQQVTLSCSPISGHRSVSWYQQTPGQGLQFLFEYFSETQRNKGNFPGRFSGRQFSNSRSEMNVSTLELGDSALYLCASSRGQGNLNYGYTFGSGTRLTVV.

This clonotype has a handful of counts. CDR3 region: CASSPGTGGTLAKNIQYF. The CDR3 nucleotides read TGTGCCAGCAGCCCCGGGACAGGTGGGACGTTAGCCAAAAACATTCAGTACTTC. The chain carries TRBV11-1 and TRBJ2-4; TRBD1 agrees at 8 bases. From germline, CDR1 is SGHAT and CDR2 FQDESV (reference sequence). This CDR3 contains 18 residues. The trim removed 5 bases at V and 0 bases at J, leaving 12 bases unmatched.

This clonotype has only a few counts. This chain links TRBV9 with TRBJ1-1, with no clear D. The CDR3 length is 12 residues. The V gene's germline CDR1 is SGDLS and CDR2 YYNGEE. The V end was cut by 5 bases, the J end by 2 bases, with 7 bases between. The CDR3 is CASSNTNTEAFF. CDR3 nucleotide sequence: TGTGCCAGCAGTAACACCAACACTGAAGCTTTCTTT. Together with reference TRBV9 and TRBJ1-1, the CDR3 gives the full variable domain: DSGVTQTPKHLITATGQRVTLRCSPRSGDLSVYWYQQSLDQGLQFLIQYYNGEERAKGNILERFSAQQFPDLHSELNLSSLELGDSALYFCASSNTNTEAFFGQGTRLTVV.

The chain links TRBV20-1 to TRBJ2-1; 8 bases map to TRBD2. The trim removed 0 bases at V and 6 bases at J, leaving 7 bases unmatched. The CDR3 consists of 15 residues. Germline V CDR1 and CDR2: DFQATT, SNEGSKA (reference sequence). CDR3 sequence: CSARDPVAGSNEQFF. In DNA, the CDR3 is TGCAGTGCTAGAGATCCGGTAGCGGGAAGCAATGAGCAGTTCTTC.

The chain combines TRBV3-1 with TRBJ2-1; 7 bases fit TRBD1. The CDR3 sequence is 13 residues long. Looked up from germline, CDR1 is LGHDT and CDR2 is YNNKEL (reference sequence). Unmatched junction bases numbered 8, after V lost 5 bases and J lost 10 bases. The CDR3 loop is CASSKRQGREQFF. The CDR3 DNA follows: TGTGCCAGCAGCAAAAGACAGGGAAGGGAGCAGTTCTTC.

The chain employs TRBV5-5 and TRBJ2-1; 7 nucleotides align to TRBD1. The ends lost 4 bases at V and 3 bases at J; junction bases unmatched: 7. The CDR3 totals 15 residues. Germline CDR1 reads SGHKS; CDR2 reads YYEKEE (reference sequence). CDR3 in DNA: TGTGCCAGCAGCCCCGGACAGGATTACTACAATGAGCAGTTCTTC. This gives the protein CASSPGQDYYNEQFF.

Only a few counts were recorded for this clonotype. The chain recombines TRBV3-1 with TRBJ2-7, with D tentatively TRBD1 or TRBD2 (6 bases each). The germline V gene has CDR1 LGHDT and CDR2 YNNKEL (reference sequence). V gave up 1 base and J gave up 11 bases, with 18 bases separating them. CDR3 length equals 14 residues. CDR3 coding DNA: TGTGCCAGCAGCCAAGGAGGCGCAAGGGGGAGGAAGTACTTC. Encoded protein: CASSQGGARGRKYF.

This clonotype appeared many times. The chain links TRBV27 to TRBJ1-6, with 9 bases identical to TRBD1. Germline V gene sequence: CDR1 MNHEY, CDR2 SMNVEV (reference sequence). The CDR3 has 17 amino acids. V trimming: 6 bases; J trimming: 0 bases; junction bases outside the gene matches: 6. The DNA of the CDR3 is TGTGCCAGCAGCTCCGGGACAGGGAGCTCCTATAATTCACCCCTCCACTTT. Translated: CASSSGTGSSYNSPLHF.

The CDR3 coding sequence is TGTGCCAGCAGCCGAAGGGGGGGGGATAGCAATCAGCCCCAGCATTTT. This codes for CASSRRGGDSNQPQHF. This sequence joins TRBV7-8 and TRBJ1-5, with D possibly being TRBD1 (6 bases). This CDR3 comprises 16 residues. V dropped 5 bases and J dropped 0 bases, with 14 bases sitting between them. Germline V gives CDR1 SGHVS, CDR2 FQNEAQ.

The chain uses TRBV15 and TRBJ2-4; D call uncertain. V lost 4 bases and J 0 bases, leaving 7 bases between the germline ends. CDR1 is LNHNV, CDR2 YYDKDF, per germline (reference sequence). This CDR3 is built from 14 residues. This CDR3 reads CATSKKLAKNIQYF. Here the CDR3 DNA reads TGTGCCACCAGCAAAAAGCTAGCCAAAAACATTCAGTACTTC.